This T cell receptor beta chain was found in a study of T cells after posttransplantation cyclophosphamide. The study's findings and limits: Blood and skin or GI T cell repertoires showed limited TRB overlap. TRB clonality was highly associated with recipient CMV seropositivity and reactivation.

This clone was observed at least ten times. Its antigen is as yet unknown. The related graft donor's blood sample was taken on the day of bone marrow donation. The CDR3 covers 16 residues. Germline V gene lookup returns CDR1 MGHRA and CDR2 YSYEKL. With 2 bases removed from V and 0 bases from J, the gap between germline ends came to 11 bases. Clones were read by immunoSEQ multiplex PCR, and TCRdb kept only the in-frame ones, dropping some. This sample has 35,000 to 40,000 clones, each found more than once. The sequence derives from a man in his fifties in good health, CMV-negative, and a related stem cell transplant donor. Sequenced: PBMCs. The chain has TRBV4-1 and TRBJ1-3; D might be TRBD1 (5 bases). DNA for the CDR3: TGCGCCAGCAGCCAACGCGACAGATCCTCTGGAAACACCATATATTTT. Translation gives CASSQRDRSSGNTIYF.